The 16 T cell receptor beta chains presented below share a single source sample, sequenced in a study of T cell changes during pregnancy in multiple sclerosis. The table came from immunoSEQ multiplex PCR; TCRdb's copy has only in-frame clones and leaves some out. The data contain about 79,000 clones, about nine tenths of them singletons. The sequencing used CD4+ T cells from peripheral blood mononuclear cells, collected in the second trimester of pregnancy. The receptors derive from a female donor with multiple sclerosis, enrolled in a pregnancy study.

The chain has TRBV19 and TRBJ2-1; a weak D match, TRBD1 (5 bases). Per germline, CDR1 LNHDA and CDR2 SQIVND (reference sequence). CDR3 length: 14 amino acids. Trimming left V 4 bases short and J 6 bases short, with 13 bases between. This chain's CDR3 is CASSNRGLPNEQFF. In DNA form, the CDR3 reads TGTGCCAGTAGTAATAGGGGCCTCCCCAATGAGCAGTTCTTC.

The gene calls are TRBV7-2 and TRBJ2-7; 12 bases agree with TRBD2. V lost 0 bases, J lost 1 base, and 10 bases stayed unmatched. The CDR3 has 19 amino acids. Looked up from germline, CDR1 is SGHTA and CDR2 is FQGNSA. The CDR3: CASSLATSGGPGWSYEQYF. In DNA, the CDR3 is TGTGCCAGCAGCTTAGCGACTAGCGGGGGCCCCGGGTGGTCCTACGAGCAGTACTTC.

The chain carries TRBV6-1 and TRBJ1-3; D unclear. From germline, CDR1 is MNHNS and CDR2 SASEGT. Trimming cost V 1 base and J 4 bases, with 11 bases left between them. The CDR3 totals 15 residues. The CDR3: CASSEVTRRGNTIYF. DNA for the CDR3: TGTGCCAGCAGTGAAGTGACGAGGAGGGGAAACACCATATATTTT.

The rearrangement uses TRBV5-1 and TRBJ1-4, with D maybe TRBD1 (6 bases). Trimming removed 4 bases at V and 8 bases at J, with 18 bases between. This CDR3 spans 15 amino acids. Germline V gene data show CDR1 as SGHRS and CDR2 as YFSETQ. CDR3 loop: CASSTTRGLGEKLFF. CDR3 coding DNA: TGCGCCAGCAGCACCACGAGGGGGTTAGGGGAAAAACTGTTTTTT.

V gene TRBV6-6 combines with J gene TRBJ2-1, with 8 bases aligning to TRBD1. The germline V gene encodes CDR1 MNHNY and CDR2 SVGAGI (reference sequence). The ends lost 3 bases at V and 9 bases at J; junction bases unmatched: 10. The CDR3 consists of 15 residues. The CDR3 coding sequence is TGTGCCAGCAGTTATGGGGCAGGGGGCCGCGGTGAGCAGTTCTTC. Translated: CASSYGAGGRGEQFF.

This sequence joins TRBV18 and TRBJ2-1; 8 bases agree with TRBD2. J lost 5 bases, V lost 5 bases, and 11 bases had no gene match. Looked up from germline, CDR1 is KGHSH and CDR2 is LQKENI. The CDR3 covers 16 residues. CDR3 sequence: CASSGLPGGPDNEQFF. DNA of the CDR3: TGTGCCAGCTCAGGTCTCCCGGGAGGGCCTGACAATGAGCAGTTCTTC.

The chain has TRBV7-2 and TRBJ2-5; 10 bases fit TRBD1. V lost 5 bases and J lost 5; bases outside the gene matches: 8. This CDR3 is built from 15 residues. Germline assignment: CDR1 SGHTA and CDR2 FQGNSA. In nucleotides, the CDR3 is TGTGCCAGCAGCACGAGGACAGGGGGTCAGGAGACCCAGTACTTC. Its translation is CASSTRTGGQETQYF. Drawing the rest from reference TRBV7-2 and TRBJ2-5, the complete variable domain is GAGVSQSPSNKVTEKGKDVELRCDPISGHTALYWYRQSLGQGLEFLIYFQGNSAPDKSGLPSDRFSAERTGGSVSTLTIQRTQQEDSAVYLCASSTRTGGQETQYFGPGTRLLVL.

The gene calls are TRBV30 and TRBJ1-6; 7 positions agree with TRBD1. Germline CDR1 GTSNPN, CDR2 SVGIG (reference sequence). The CDR3 extends over 15 amino acids. Trimming cost V 1 base and J 5 bases; bases outside gene matches: 5. CDR3 DNA: TGTGCCTGGAGTGATCTAGACAGGGATAATTCACCCCTCCACTTT. Its translation: CAWSDLDRDNSPLHF.

The chain combines TRBV30 with TRBJ1-6, with D unresolved. The CDR3 loop spans 13 amino acids. V was clipped by 3 bases and J by 8 bases, with 11 bases between them. Germline values: CDR1 GTSNPN, CDR2 SVGIG (reference sequence). The DNA for the CDR3 is TGTGCCTGGAGACGAGGGATTGATTCACCCCTCCACTTT. Residues: CAWRRGIDSPLHF.

This chain joins TRBV30 and TRBJ1-5, with a weak D call TRBD1 (5 bases). CDR3 length equals 15 residues. Looked up from germline, CDR1 is GTSNPN and CDR2 is SVGIG (reference sequence). Trimming cost V 2 bases and J 1 base, with 12 bases left between them. In DNA form, the CDR3 reads TGTGCCTGGAGTTCAGGGAGGATAAGCAATCAGCCCCAGCATTTT. Protein: CAWSSGRISNQPQHF.

The chain is built from TRBV5-1 and TRBJ1-4, with TRBD1 matching 7 bases. Losses at the gene ends were 4 bases for V and 0 bases for J; bases not matched to a gene: 9. Germline CDR1 reads SGHRS; CDR2 reads YFSETQ. The CDR3 sequence is 17 residues long. As DNA, the CDR3 is TGCGCCAGCAGCGTCGGGACAGCGAGAACAACTAATGAAAAACTGTTTTTT. It yields the protein CASSVGTARTTNEKLFF.

This sequence joins TRBV29-1 and TRBJ2-3, with 11 bases identical to TRBD2. CDR1 is SQVTM, CDR2 ANQGSEA, per germline. CDR3 size: 14 residues. With V trimmed by 3 bases and J by 6 bases, 5 bases remained unmatched. The CDR3: CSVDLAGGSDTQYF. CDR3 DNA sequence: TGCAGCGTTGATCTAGCGGGAGGTTCGGATACGCAGTATTTT.

The rearrangement joins TRBV28 to TRBJ2-5, with TRBD2 matching over 12 bases. The V gene's germline CDR1 is MDHEN and CDR2 SYDVKM. The CDR3 has 14 amino acids. With V trimmed by 2 bases and J by 5 bases, 0 bases remained unmatched. CDR3 sequence: CASSLTSGRETQYF. The DNA for the CDR3 is TGTGCCAGCAGTTTAACTAGCGGGAGGGAGACCCAGTACTTC.

The sample holds a few counts of this clone. The chain has TRBV28 and TRBJ2-1, with TRBD2 identical over 7 bases. The junction had 4 bases not matched to a gene; V was cut back by 2 bases and J by 12 bases. The germline V gene encodes CDR1 MDHEN and CDR2 SYDVKM. CDR3 length equals 12 residues. In DNA, the CDR3 is TGTGCCAGCAGTTTAAGGCGGGAGTGGCAGTTCTTC. It codes for CASSLRREWQFF. Full variable domain (remainder filled in from reference TRBV28 and TRBJ2-1): DVKVTQSSRYLVKRTGEKVFLECVQDMDHENMFWYRQDPGLGLRLIYFSYDVKMKEKGDIPEGYSVSREKKERFSLILESASTNQTSMYLCASSLRREWQFFGPGTRLTVL.

V is TRBV6-5 and J is TRBJ2-3, with 7 bases aligning to TRBD1. CDR1 and CDR2 from the germline V gene are MNHEY and SVGAGI. Trimming cost V 6 bases and J 6 bases; bases outside gene matches: 9. The CDR3 has 14 amino acids. Here the CDR3 reads CASSKDRVADTQYF. As DNA, the CDR3 is TGTGCCAGCAGCAAAGACAGGGTCGCGGATACGCAGTATTTT.

This chain uses TRBV4-2 with TRBJ2-1; D perhaps matches TRBD1 (5 bases). Trimming left V 4 bases short and J 9 bases short, with 10 bases between. The CDR3 totals 12 residues. The V gene's germline CDR1 is LGHNA and CDR2 YNFKEQ. The CDR3 protein is CASSPGPAEQFF. CDR3 in DNA: TGTGCCAGCAGCCCAGGGCCGGCTGAGCAGTTCTTC.